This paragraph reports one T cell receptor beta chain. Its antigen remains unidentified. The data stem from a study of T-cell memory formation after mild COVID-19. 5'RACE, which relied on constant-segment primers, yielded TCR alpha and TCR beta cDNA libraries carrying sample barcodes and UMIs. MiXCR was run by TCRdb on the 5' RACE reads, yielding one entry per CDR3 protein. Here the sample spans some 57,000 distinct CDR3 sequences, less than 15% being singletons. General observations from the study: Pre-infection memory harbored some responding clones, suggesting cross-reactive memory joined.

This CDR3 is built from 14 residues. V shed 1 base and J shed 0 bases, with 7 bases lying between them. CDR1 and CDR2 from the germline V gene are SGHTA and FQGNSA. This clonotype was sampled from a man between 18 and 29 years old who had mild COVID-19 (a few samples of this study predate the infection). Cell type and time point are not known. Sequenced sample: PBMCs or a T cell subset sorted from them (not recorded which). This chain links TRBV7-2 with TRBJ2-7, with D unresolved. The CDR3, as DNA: TGTGCCAGCAGCTTAGGCCTGAGCTCCTACGAGCAGTACTTC. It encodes CASSLGLSSYEQYF.